The next 31 T cell receptor beta chains were all read from a single sample in a study of control samples from healthy donors and cancer patients (dated by TCRdb to about 2020). The library was generated by the immunoSEQ multiplex PCR assay. This immuneACCESS table, as held by TCRdb, lists in-frame sequences with V and J called but not all clones. Of the missing ones, under half trace to an unresolved V gene in checked studies; the others have no known cause. The table for this sample lists 35,000 to 45,000 clones; roughly 80% of them were counted only once. The ten largest account for 45% to 50% of the sample. The material sequenced was blood. All receptors derive from a man in his 60s in good health.

The chain has TRBV7-9 and TRBJ1-2; the D is unclear. CDR3 size: 15 residues. The germline gives CDR1 SEHNR, CDR2 FQNEAQ (reference sequence). Trimming pared 4 bases from V and 2 bases from J, leaving 14 bases between. CDR3 in DNA: TGTGCCAGCAGCTCTTTTCGGCAGGTCAACTATGGCTACACCTTC. It translates to CASSSFRQVNYGYTF.

This chain uses TRBV10-3 with TRBJ2-3; TRBD2 aligns across 7 bases. The germline gives CDR1 ENHRY, CDR2 SYGVKD. Germline trimming cut 3 bases from V and 5 bases from J; bases unmatched to any gene: 5. The CDR3 consists of 14 residues. The CDR3 sequence is CAISDSRGEDTQYF. DNA of the CDR3: TGTGCCATCAGTGATTCCCGGGGGGAAGATACGCAGTATTTT.

The V and J genes are TRBV3-1 (or the pseudogene TRBV3-2) and TRBJ2-2; no definite D call. Trimming took off 1 base at V and 9 bases at J, with 9 bases between the two ends. Germline V gene data show CDR1 as LGHDT and CDR2 as YNNKEL (reference sequence). The CDR3 length is 13 residues. The CDR3 region has the DNA TGTGCCAGCAGCCAAGGTGGCGGCCGGGAGCTGTTTTTT. Protein product: CASSQGGGRELFF.

V is TRBV4-3 and J is TRBJ1-2; 10 positions match TRBD1. J was trimmed by 4 bases and V by 4 bases; bases with no gene match: 9. Germline V gives CDR1 LGHNA, CDR2 YSLEER. The length of the CDR3 is 16 residues. The CDR3 region is CASSPSGTGESYGYTF. CDR3 coding DNA: TGCGCCAGCAGCCCCTCCGGGACAGGGGAGAGCTATGGCTACACCTTC.

CDR3 protein: CSVEEPGGTQYF. For the CDR3, the DNA is TGCAGCGTTGAAGAGCCGGGAGGTACGCAGTATTTT. This chain connects TRBV29-1 to TRBJ2-3, with 7 bases lining up with TRBD2. The CDR3 runs to 12 residues. Trimming took 0 bases from V and 8 from J; bases not matched to a gene: 2. CDR1 SQVTM and CDR2 ANQGSEA come from the germline V gene.

V and J are TRBV7-5 and TRBJ2-1; TRBD2, the table's D call, lacks a check against the DNA. TRBV7-5 is a documented pseudogene. CDR3 length: 16 amino acids. The CDR3, as DNA: TGTGCCAGAAGCTGGGGACTAGCGGGAGATATCGATGAGCAGTTCTTC. It codes for CARSWGLAGDIDEQFF.

J is TRBJ1-1 and V is TRBV5-1, with unresolved D. From germline, CDR1 is SGHRS and CDR2 YFSETQ. This CDR3 is built from 13 residues. Deletions cut 7 bases from V and 8 bases from J, with 18 bases between. The CDR3 DNA reads as TGCGCCAGCCGCCTCATAAGCCCTACCGAAGCTTTCTTT. It specifies CASRLISPTEAFF.

The chain links TRBV11-2 to TRBJ2-5; tentatively, D is TRBD1 (5 bases). This CDR3 comprises 12 residues. V was cut by 5 bases and J by 5 bases, with 9 bases left in between. Germline values: CDR1 SGHAT, CDR2 FQNNGV. The CDR3 is CASSPGIETQYF. DNA for the CDR3: TGTGCCAGCAGCCCAGGGATCGAGACCCAGTACTTC.

Turning to this clone: A much larger clone differs by one base, so this may be a read error. The chain couples TRBV7-2 to TRBJ1-3; maybe TRBD1 (6 bases). The length of the CDR3 is 14 residues. Trimming took 3 bases from V and 0 from J, leaving 6 bases between them. The germline V gene has CDR1 SGHTA and CDR2 FQGNSA. In DNA form, the CDR3 reads TGTGCCAGCAGCTTGGGACACTCTGGAAACACCATATATTTT. Its protein is CASSLGHSGNTIYF.

The table lists this clone with a few counts. The chain couples TRBV9 to TRBJ2-7; a weak D match, TRBD2 (7 bases). There are 13 residues in the CDR3. Trimming removed 4 bases from V and 0 bases from J, with 8 bases in between. The germline V gene has CDR1 SGDLS and CDR2 YYNGEE. CDR3 region: CASSRGGSYEQYF. CDR3 DNA: TGTGCCAGCAGCAGGGGGGGCTCCTACGAGCAGTACTTC.

This rearrangement joins TRBV15 to TRBJ1-2; D is uncertain. CDR3 length: 14 amino acids. CDR1 and CDR2 from the germline V gene are LNHNV and YYDKDF (reference sequence). Trimming shortened V by 0 bases and J by 4 bases, and 9 bases separated the two germline ends. The CDR3 bases are TGTGCCACCAGCAGAGATAGGTTACTCTATGGCTACACCTTC. This codes for CATSRDRLLYGYTF. The full variable domain, in which reference TRBV15 and TRBJ1-2 provide the parts outside the CDR3, is DAMVIQNPRYQVTQFGKPVTLSCSQTLNHNVMYWYQQKSSQAPKLLFHYYDKDFNNEADTPDNFQSRRPNTSFCFLDIRSPGLGDTAMYLCATSRDRLLYGYTFGSGTRLTVV.

The chain couples TRBV28 to TRBJ1-4; no clear D gene. V lost 3 bases, J lost 5 bases, and 10 bases lay in between. The CDR3 loop spans 14 amino acids. Germline values: CDR1 MDHEN, CDR2 SYDVKM. The CDR3 region is CASSLAITNEKLFF. The CDR3 bases are TGTGCCAGCAGTTTGGCAATTACAAATGAAAAACTGTTTTTT.

This clone has a handful of counts. Here the CDR3 reads CASSLKVGGNQPQHF. The CDR3 DNA follows: TGTGCCAGCAGCTTGAAGGTTGGAGGCAATCAGCCCCAGCATTTT. The chain joins TRBV7-8 to TRBJ1-5; D is ambiguous. V gave up 3 bases and J gave up 2 bases, with 11 bases separating them. From germline, CDR1 is SGHVS and CDR2 FQNEAQ. This CDR3 contains 15 residues. The variable domain in full, completed from reference TRBV7-8 and TRBJ1-5, reads GAGVSQSPRYKVAKRGQDVALRCDPISGHVSLFWYQQALGQGPEFLTYFQNEAQLDKSGLPSDRFFAERPEGSVSTLKIQRTQQEDSAVYLCASSLKVGGNQPQHFGDGTRLSIL.

The V gene is TRBV27, the J gene TRBJ2-1; 7 nucleotides align to TRBD2. CDR3 length: 16 amino acids. CDR1 and CDR2 from the germline V gene are MNHEY and SMNVEV (reference sequence). V shed 3 bases and J 5 bases; nucleotides not matched to a gene: 10. The chain's CDR3 is CASSLGIRTRNNEQFF. The CDR3 DNA reads as TGTGCCAGCAGTTTGGGGATAAGGACTAGGAACAATGAGCAGTTCTTC.

The chain employs TRBV6-5 and TRBJ1-5; D unresolved. There are 15 residues in the CDR3. The germline V gene encodes CDR1 MNHEY and CDR2 SVGAGI. V was pared by 5 bases and J by 4 bases, with 15 bases between. The DNA for the CDR3 is TGTGCCAGCAGTATCGAGAAGGGTGGGAATCAGCCCCAGCATTTT. Translated: CASSIEKGGNQPQHF.

The V gene is TRBV30, the J gene TRBJ2-1, with D unclear. The ends were cut back, 0 bases at V and 0 bases at J, with 9 bases in the middle. CDR3 size: 15 residues. CDR1 GTSNPN and CDR2 SVGIG come from the germline V gene (reference sequence). Here the CDR3 reads CAWSVGLSSYNEQFF. Here the CDR3 DNA reads TGTGCCTGGAGTGTAGGGCTCAGCTCCTACAATGAGCAGTTCTTC.

The rearrangement links TRBV29-1 to TRBJ1-2; tentative D call: TRBD1 (5 bases). The V end lost 4 bases, the J end lost 0 bases, and 15 bases lay between the germline ends. This CDR3 has 15 amino acids. CDR1 SQVTM and CDR2 ANQGSEA come from the germline V gene. Here the CDR3 DNA reads TGCAGCGTTGGGGGCACCGGGGCCACTAACTATGGCTACACCTTC. Its protein is CSVGGTGATNYGYTF.

This chain connects TRBV11-2 to TRBJ2-3; D might be TRBD1 (5 bases). Germline V CDR1 and CDR2: SGHAT, FQNNGV. CDR3 size: 15 residues. V was shortened by 1 base and J by 6 bases, with 14 bases between the two germline ends. The CDR3 protein is CASSLVSGFSDTQYF. As DNA, the CDR3 is TGTGCCAGCAGCTTAGTCTCAGGGTTTTCCGATACGCAGTATTTT.

This chain joins TRBV11-2 and TRBJ1-4; unclear D gene. CDR3 length: 13 residues. Trimming took 3 bases from V and 11 from J, leaving 13 bases between them. Germline V gives CDR1 SGHAT, CDR2 FQNNGV. CDR3 sequence: CASSFLGGTKLFF. CDR3 sequence (DNA): TGTGCCAGCAGCTTCCTGGGAGGAACTAAACTGTTTTTT.

The rearrangement joins TRBV3-1 (or the pseudogene TRBV3-2) to TRBJ2-7; D gene uncertain. The CDR3 has 15 amino acids. Trimming left V 3 bases short and J 5 bases short, with 17 bases between. Per germline, CDR1 LGHDT and CDR2 YNNKEL (reference sequence). The CDR3 DNA reads TGTGCCAGCAGCCAGCCAGGCAGAGTTATGGACGAGCAGTACTTC. It translates to CASSQPGRVMDEQYF.

This rearrangement joins TRBV24-1 to TRBJ1-2; 12 nucleotides align to TRBD1. This CDR3 comprises 14 residues. The V gene's germline CDR1 is KGHDR and CDR2 SFDVKD. V gave up 4 bases and J gave up 7 bases; unmatched junction bases: 3. The DNA of the CDR3 is TGTGCCACCAGTGACGGGACAGGGGGCGGTGGCTACACCTTC. Translation: CATSDGTGGGGYTF.

The chain links TRBV10-3 to TRBJ2-1; D is ambiguous. Germline-derived CDR1 and CDR2 are ENHRY and SYGVKD. CDR3 length: 16 amino acids. V was cut by 8 bases and J by 4 bases, with 21 bases left in between. The CDR3 is CAIAPAVGLSYNEQFF. For the CDR3, the DNA is TGTGCCATCGCCCCTGCGGTTGGGCTTTCTTACAATGAGCAGTTCTTC.

V gene TRBV19 combines with J gene TRBJ2-7; D is undetermined. CDR3 length: 12 residues. The germline V gene has CDR1 LNHDA and CDR2 SQIVND (reference sequence). The V end lost 9 bases, the J end lost 4 bases, and 13 bases lay between the germline ends. The CDR3 here is CASRDSVYEQYF. The DNA for the CDR3 is TGTGCCAGCCGCGACTCCGTATACGAGCAGTACTTC.

The genes are TRBV28 and TRBJ1-6; D uncertain. Germline loops: CDR1 MDHEN, CDR2 SYDVKM. This CDR3 contains 12 residues. Trimming pared 5 bases from V and 9 bases from J, leaving 8 bases between. In nucleotides, the CDR3 is TGTGCCAGCAGTACCCAACTTTCACCCCTCCACTTT. Translated, it gives CASSTQLSPLHF.

A note on this clone: With a much larger clone just one base away, this may be a read error. Other DNA sequences in this sample translate to the same CDR3. The chain uses TRBV6-1 and TRBJ2-1; 11 bases are a match to TRBD2. V dropped 1 base and J dropped 4; count of bases not matched to a gene: 9. The germline V gene has CDR1 MNHNS and CDR2 SASEGT. This CDR3 spans 18 amino acids. The CDR3 coding sequence is TGTGCCAGCAGTGAAGGGCCTAGCGGGGGGCCGGGGTACAATGAGCAGTTCTTC. It encodes CASSEGPSGGPGYNEQFF.

The V gene is TRBV5-1, the J gene TRBJ1-1; D is unresolved. The CDR3 is 14 amino acids. Germline values: CDR1 SGHRS, CDR2 YFSETQ. The V end lost 0 bases, the J end lost 1 base, and 7 bases lay between the germline ends. In DNA form, the CDR3 reads TGCGCCAGCAGCTTGGGCGACCCGAACACTGAAGCTTTCTTT. Translation: CASSLGDPNTEAFF.

This rearrangement joins TRBV5-4 to TRBJ2-2; D may be TRBD1 (6 bases). Looked up from germline, CDR1 is SGHNT and CDR2 is YYREEE (reference sequence). The V and J ends lost 0 bases and 6 bases respectively, with 9 bases between them. The CDR3 loop spans 14 amino acids. For the CDR3, the DNA is TGTGCCAGCAGCTTGGACAGGGTGGCCGGGGAGCTGTTTTTT. As protein: CASSLDRVAGELFF.

The chain combines TRBV28 with TRBJ1-1; D unresolved. The CDR3 extends over 14 amino acids. CDR1 MDHEN and CDR2 SYDVKM come from the germline V gene. With 1 base removed from V and 1 base from J, the gap between germline ends came to 7 bases. The DNA of the CDR3 is TGTGCCAGCAGTTTATACGGCTCGAACACTGAAGCTTTCTTT. The encoded protein is CASSLYGSNTEAFF.

The chain joins TRBV12-3 or TRBV12-4 to TRBJ1-2; 8 bases map to TRBD1. There are 13 residues in the CDR3. V lost 6 bases and J lost 7; bases outside the gene matches: 7. CDR3 in amino acids: CASRYTGGSGYTF. The CDR3 nucleotides are TGTGCCAGCAGATATACAGGGGGTAGTGGCTACACCTTC.

The rearrangement uses TRBV19 and TRBJ2-2; 15 nucleotides align to TRBD2. The junction had 8 bases not matched to a gene; V was cut back by 3 bases and J by 3 bases. The germline V gene has CDR1 LNHDA and CDR2 SQIVND (reference sequence). The length of the CDR3 is 19 residues. CDR3 sequence reads: CASSIRTSGRALDTGELFF. CDR3 sequence (DNA): TGTGCCAGTAGTATCCGGACTAGCGGGAGGGCCCTCGACACCGGGGAGCTGTTTTTT.

The J gene is TRBJ2-3, the V gene TRBV9; 7 nucleotides agree with TRBD2. This CDR3 contains 17 residues. V lost 2 bases and J lost 2; bases outside the gene matches: 11. The germline CDR1 and CDR2 sequences are SGDLS and YYNGEE. The chain's CDR3 is CASSVDSTGGYTDTQYF. The CDR3 bases are TGTGCCAGCAGCGTGGACTCCACGGGGGGATACACAGATACGCAGTATTTT.